The sequence of this T cell receptor (beta chain) was determined in a study of control samples from healthy donors and cancer patients. Here immunoSEQ multiplex PCR was the method, and the copy in TCRdb shows in-frame clones only, minus some. The profile shows 100,000 to 150,000 clones, approximately 90% of them singletons. There are 13 residues in the CDR3. Germline V lookup: CDR1 SGHRS, CDR2 YFSETQ. The germline V and J ends were trimmed by 2 bases and 2 bases, with 7 bases remaining between them. Material for sequencing was blood. The chain employs TRBV5-1 and TRBJ1-2, with D unresolved. This receptor was identified in a man aged 35-49 years in good health. The CDR3 here is CASSFDINYGYTF. DNA for the CDR3: TGCGCCAGCAGCTTCGACATAAACTATGGCTACACCTTC.